These 30 T cell receptor beta chains were all obtained from the same sample, sequenced in a study of T cells after yellow fever vaccination. TCRdb redid the calling of the 5' RACE reads with MiXCR, one entry per CDR3 protein. This sample has about 73,000 distinct CDR3 sequences; approximately 8% occur once, and the top ten carry less than 50%. Sequencing used CD8+ T cells sorted from PBMCs, obtained on the day of the yellow fever booster vaccination. These receptors were collected from a man aged 25 to 45 who received the YFV17D yellow fever vaccine.

This chain joins TRBV7-9 and TRBJ2-7; 12 bases fit TRBD2. This CDR3 comprises 14 residues. The V and J ends lost 5 bases and 4 bases, in that order; junction bases with no gene match: 3. CDR1 and CDR2 from the germline V gene are SEHNR and FQNEAQ (reference sequence). CDR3 nucleotide sequence: TGTGCCAGCAGCCTACTAGCGGGAGGTTACGAGCAGTACTTC. Encoded protein: CASSLLAGGYEQYF.

This clonotype was seen many times. This chain connects TRBV29-1 to TRBJ2-1; D is unresolved. This CDR3 comprises 12 residues. V was cut by 4 bases and J by 14 bases, with 18 bases left in between. CDR1 SQVTM and CDR2 ANQGSEA come from the germline V gene. The CDR3 loop reads CSVAERGHTEFF. The CDR3 DNA is TGCAGCGTTGCTGAGCGCGGCCACACGGAGTTCTTC.

The CDR3 sequence: CASSLQGALTNYGYTF. The CDR3, as DNA: TGTGCCAGCAGTTTACAGGGAGCCCTCACTAACTATGGCTACACCTTC. This chain links TRBV27 with TRBJ1-2, with D maybe TRBD1 (5 bases). This CDR3 region has 16 residues. V lost 2 bases to trimming and J lost 0 bases, with 13 bases between them. Germline CDR1 and CDR2: MNHEY and SMNVEV (reference sequence).

This clonotype was observed many times. The V call is TRBV12-3 or TRBV12-4, the J call TRBJ2-5; D gene ambiguous. V lost 3 bases, J lost 5 bases, and 7 bases lay in between. The CDR3 runs 12 residues. The chain's CDR3 is CASSFAKETQYF. Here the CDR3 DNA reads TGTGCCAGCAGTTTTGCAAAGGAGACCCAGTACTTC.

This chain joins TRBV12-3 or TRBV12-4 and TRBJ1-3; perhaps TRBD1 as D (5 bases). V lost 3 bases to trimming and J lost 8 bases, with 17 bases between them. The CDR3 has 15 amino acids. This chain's CDR3 is CASSFGGAEGDTIYF. CDR3 nucleotides: TGTGCCAGCAGTTTCGGTGGGGCGGAAGGAGACACCATATATTTT.

This clonotype was seen a few times. This sequence joins TRBV28 and TRBJ2-7, with no clear D. This CDR3 is built from 14 residues. V was clipped by 2 bases and J by 5 bases, with 13 bases between them. The germline V gene has CDR1 MDHEN and CDR2 SYDVKM. This chain's CDR3 is CASSLGGVLNEQYF. DNA of the CDR3: TGTGCCAGCAGTTTAGGTGGTGTCCTTAACGAGCAGTACTTC.

This clonotype was counted many times. V usage is TRBV24-1 and J usage is TRBJ2-7; 11 positions agree with TRBD1. CDR1 is KGHDR, CDR2 SFDVKD, per germline. Trimming at V came to 5 bases and at J to 5 bases, leaving 1 base not matched to a gene. This CDR3 region has 13 residues. Written as DNA, the CDR3 is TGTGCCACCAGTGGGACAGGGGGCAACGAGCAGTACTTC. Amino acid sequence: CATSGTGGNEQYF.

This clonotype was counted ten times or more. This rearrangement joins TRBV29-1 to TRBJ1-2; possible D gene TRBD1, 6 bases. Trimming stripped 6 bases from V and 4 bases from J, with 15 bases between. Germline CDR1 is SQVTM and CDR2 is ANQGSEA. This CDR3 comprises 13 residues. The CDR3 here is CSVIRQGSYGYTF. CDR3 DNA: TGCAGCGTCATCCGGCAGGGGTCCTATGGCTACACCTTC.

This clonotype was counted between two and nine times. The chain carries TRBV20-1 and TRBJ2-1; possibly TRBD2 for D (5 bases). Germline loops: CDR1 DFQATT, CDR2 SNEGSKA (reference sequence). Between the trimmed V and J ends, which lost 3 bases and 0 bases, there was a span of 9 bases. The CDR3 totals 14 residues. CDR3 DNA sequence: TGCAGTGCTAGCGGGAACCCCTCCTACAATGAGCAGTTCTTC. It specifies CSASGNPSYNEQFF.

This clonotype was detected many times. The chain couples TRBV29-1 to TRBJ2-2, with a possible D match to TRBD2 (5 bases). This CDR3 spans 14 amino acids. V lost 7 bases and J lost 6, with 18 bases in between. The germline V gene has CDR1 SQVTM and CDR2 ANQGSEA. The CDR3 region has the DNA TGCAGCGCATCAGCAAGTCCTAGCTCCGGGGAGCTGTTTTTT. Translated, it gives CSASASPSSGELFF.

The sample holds a few counts of this clonotype. This rearrangement joins TRBV5-1 to TRBJ2-7; 7 bases agree with TRBD1. Germline CDR1 SGHRS, CDR2 YFSETQ. J lost 3 bases, V lost 0 bases, and 3 bases had no gene match. The CDR3 totals 14 residues. The CDR3: CASSLAGQYYEQYF. The CDR3 DNA is TGCGCCAGCAGCTTGGCGGGACAGTACTACGAGCAGTACTTC.

This clonotype was found a few times. This sequence joins TRBV29-1 and TRBJ2-1, with D unclear. There are 14 residues in the CDR3. Trimming cost V 6 bases and J 6 bases, with 18 bases left between them. Germline values: CDR1 SQVTM, CDR2 ANQGSEA. CDR3 protein: CSVLSGSGPNEQFF. The DNA of the CDR3 is TGCAGCGTACTATCTGGGTCTGGCCCCAATGAGCAGTTCTTC.

The chain links TRBV5-6 to TRBJ2-3; D unclear. Germline values: CDR1 SGHDT, CDR2 YYEEEE. V dropped 1 base and J dropped 2 bases, with 11 bases sitting between them. CDR3 length: 15 amino acids. The CDR3 loop is CASSLLQYLTDTQYF. DNA of the CDR3: TGTGCCAGCAGCTTGTTACAGTACCTCACAGATACGCAGTATTTT.

In this sample, this clonotype turned up a few times. CDR3 residues: CASRTTGGNEQFF. CDR3 DNA: TGTGCCAGCAGAACGACAGGTGGCAATGAGCAGTTCTTC. This rearrangement joins TRBV7-8 to TRBJ2-1, with D possibly TRBD1 on 6 matching bases. Trimming removed 6 bases from V and 6 bases from J, with 12 bases in between. The V gene's germline CDR1 is SGHVS and CDR2 FQNEAQ. The CDR3 consists of 13 residues. Drawing the rest from reference TRBV7-8 and TRBJ2-1, the complete variable domain is GAGVSQSPRYKVAKRGQDVALRCDPISGHVSLFWYQQALGQGPEFLTYFQNEAQLDKSGLPSDRFFAERPEGSVSTLKIQRTQQEDSAVYLCASRTTGGNEQFFGPGTRLTVL.

V usage is TRBV4-3 and J usage is TRBJ2-2, with 11 nucleotides matching TRBD2. With V trimmed by 5 bases and J by 3 bases, 5 bases remained unmatched. The germline CDR1 and CDR2 sequences are LGHNA and YSLEER. This CDR3 is built from 16 residues. CDR3 bases: TGCGCCAGCAGCTGGGGACTAGCGGAATACACCGGGGAGCTGTTTTTT. This sequence encodes CASSWGLAEYTGELFF.

J is TRBJ1-1 and V is TRBV20-1; D unresolved. CDR1 and CDR2 from the germline V gene are DFQATT and SNEGSKA (reference sequence). The CDR3 spans 11 residues. V was trimmed by 1 base and J by 4 bases, leaving 4 bases between them. CDR3 sequence (DNA): TGCAGTGCTAGAGCAGTCACTGAAGCTTTCTTT. Translating it yields CSARAVTEAFF.

This clonotype has ten or more counts. This rearrangement joins TRBV28 to TRBJ2-7; D tentatively reads TRBD1 or TRBD2 (5 bases each). This CDR3 comprises 14 residues. The germline V gene has CDR1 MDHEN and CDR2 SYDVKM. V shed 2 bases and J shed 4 bases, with 12 bases lying between them. The CDR3 spells CASSLGGVDYEQYF. The CDR3 DNA sequence: TGTGCCAGCAGTTTAGGGGGAGTCGATTACGAGCAGTACTTC. Drawing the rest from reference TRBV28 and TRBJ2-7, the complete variable domain is DVKVTQSSRYLVKRTGEKVFLECVQDMDHENMFWYRQDPGLGLRLIYFSYDVKMKEKGDIPEGYSVSREKKERFSLILESASTNQTSMYLCASSLGGVDYEQYFGPGTRLTVT.

The V and J genes are TRBV27 and TRBJ2-3, with a weak D call TRBD2 (5 bases). Trimming took 8 bases from V and 2 from J, leaving 17 bases between them. Looked up from germline, CDR1 is MNHEY and CDR2 is SMNVEV (reference sequence). CDR3 length equals 15 residues. The CDR3 loop is CASSLGVAPTDTQYF. CDR3 in DNA: TGTGCCAGCTCCCTCGGGGTAGCTCCCACAGATACGCAGTATTTT.

Ten or more counts support this clonotype. The chain uses TRBV28 and TRBJ2-1; TRBD2 matches at 13 bases. Germline V gene data show CDR1 as MDHEN and CDR2 as SYDVKM. V dropped 5 bases and J dropped 7; count of bases not matched to a gene: 8. This CDR3 comprises 16 residues. CDR3 in amino acids: CASSREGLAGINEQFF. In nucleotides, the CDR3 is TGTGCCAGCAGTCGGGAGGGACTAGCGGGAATAAATGAGCAGTTCTTC.

Turning to this clonotype: At one of its ends the junction is not consistent with the germline gene, which may arise from a read error. The J gene is TRBJ2-7, the V gene TRBV4-2; D is undetermined. CDR1 and CDR2 from the germline V gene are LGHNA and YNFKEQ. The CDR3 consists of 14 residues. The CDR3 coding sequence is TGTGCCAGGAGCCCGACGGGCCTCTGCTACGAGCAGTACTTC. It specifies CARSPTGLCYEQYF.

The chain uses TRBV30 and TRBJ2-1; D gene unclear. CDR3 length equals 12 residues. Germline loops: CDR1 GTSNPN, CDR2 SVGIG (reference sequence). With 0 bases removed from V and 6 bases from J, the gap between germline ends came to 6 bases. The chain's CDR3 is CAWSVPLNEQFF. CDR3 sequence (DNA): TGTGCCTGGAGTGTACCTCTCAATGAGCAGTTCTTC.

The rearrangement joins TRBV7-9 to TRBJ2-5, with D possibly matching TRBD1 (6 bases). V was trimmed by 5 bases and J by 2 bases, leaving 12 bases between them. The CDR3 covers 14 residues. CDR1 and CDR2 from the germline V gene are SEHNR and FQNEAQ (reference sequence). CDR3 DNA: TGTGCCAGCAGCCCCGGGACACTACAAGAGACCCAGTACTTC. It translates to CASSPGTLQETQYF.

The genes are TRBV4-3 and TRBJ2-7; D ambiguous. The V gene's germline CDR1 is LGHNA and CDR2 YSLEER. This CDR3 has 13 amino acids. The V gene lost 0 bases and the J gene lost 4 bases, with 7 bases spanning the gap. CDR3 amino acids: CASSQDRTYEQYF. In nucleotides, the CDR3 is TGCGCCAGCAGCCAAGATCGGACGTACGAGCAGTACTTC.

This rearrangement joins TRBV3-1 to TRBJ1-2; D might be TRBD1 (6 bases). The CDR3 covers 14 residues. CDR1 and CDR2 (germline): LGHDT, YNNKEL (reference sequence). The V gene lost 4 bases and the J gene lost 3 bases, with 12 bases spanning the gap. The CDR3 reads CASSPWGADYGYTF. The CDR3 coding sequence is TGTGCCAGCAGCCCCTGGGGGGCAGACTATGGCTACACCTTC.

Only a few counts were recorded for this clonotype. The genes are TRBV6-4 and TRBJ2-1; TRBD2 matches 13 bases. Trimming took 5 bases from V and 8 from J; bases not matched to a gene: 6. The CDR3 spans 15 residues. CDR1 and CDR2 from the germline V gene are MRHNA and SNTAGT. CDR3: CASSRTSGSFDEQFF. The CDR3 DNA reads TGTGCCAGCAGTCGGACTAGCGGGAGTTTCGATGAGCAGTTCTTC.

This clonotype was seen a handful of times. The J gene is TRBJ2-7, the V gene TRBV7-8; D may correspond to TRBD1 or TRBD2 (5 bases each). The CDR3 sequence is 16 residues long. Germline V lookup: CDR1 SGHVS, CDR2 FQNEAQ. Trimming removed 1 base from V and 2 bases from J, with 15 bases in between. CDR3 in DNA: TGTGCCAGCAGCTTAGTTTACGGGGACGGCCCCTACGAGCAGTACTTC. This sequence encodes CASSLVYGDGPYEQYF.

The chain recombines TRBV27 with TRBJ2-2; no clear D. Trimming left V 3 bases short and J 1 base short, with 9 bases between. The CDR3 sequence is 15 residues long. The V gene's germline CDR1 is MNHEY and CDR2 SMNVEV (reference sequence). CDR3 sequence (DNA): TGTGCCAGCAGTTTTCTAGGGTGGAACACCGGGGAGCTGTTTTTT. This translates into CASSFLGWNTGELFF.

This clonotype was recorded many times. The chain carries TRBV7-6 and TRBJ2-1, with 8 bases matching TRBD1. The CDR3 covers 15 residues. The germline gives CDR1 SGHVS, CDR2 FNYEAQ. V lost 4 bases and J lost 1; bases outside the gene matches: 3. CDR3 residues: CASSSDRESYNEQFF. In DNA form, the CDR3 reads TGTGCCAGCAGCTCGGACAGGGAGTCCTACAATGAGCAGTTCTTC.

V gene TRBV6-5 combines with J gene TRBJ2-7; 10 bases agree with TRBD1. The CDR3 length is 16 residues. The germline CDR1 and CDR2 sequences are MNHEY and SVGAGI. Trimming removed 4 bases from V and 5 bases from J; junction bases left unmatched: 11. CDR3 DNA sequence: TGTGCCAGCAGTTCGGACCCGGGACAGGGGATCCACGAGCAGTACTTC. Its protein product is CASSSDPGQGIHEQYF.

V is TRBV5-8 and J is TRBJ2-2; D remains unclear. With 3 bases removed from V and 6 bases from J, the gap between germline ends came to 9 bases. The CDR3 extends over 13 amino acids. From germline, CDR1 is SGHTS and CDR2 YDEGEE. The CDR3 loop reads CASSSGEPGELFF. CDR3 DNA sequence: TGTGCCAGCAGCTCTGGGGAACCCGGGGAGCTGTTTTTT.